Described below is a single TCR beta chain sequence and its context. Measured with immunoSEQ multiplex PCR; TCRdb has only the in-frame clones, and not every one. The sample gives about 45,000 clones, roughly four fifths of which show up once; more than 6.5% is in the top ten. In chemo-refractory metastatic non-small-cell lung cancer, patients got ipilimumab CTLA-4 blockade together with focal radiation. The V gene lost 2 bases and the J gene lost 2 bases, with 11 bases spanning the gap. In germline, CDR1 is SGHKS, CDR2 YYEKEE (reference sequence). This CDR3 is 15 amino acids long. The data were taken from a study of radiotherapy plus CTLA-4 blockade in lung cancer.

The TCR comes from a human donor with non-small cell lung cancer who had stable disease on radiotherapy plus ipilimumab. The sample here was peripheral blood, taken from a patient treated with radiotherapy plus ipilimumab. The rearrangement uses TRBV5-5 and TRBJ1-3; no clear D gene. The CDR3 DNA follows: TGTGCCAGCAGCTTCAGTAGGGATACTGGAAACACCATATATTTT. Its translation: CASSFSRDTGNTIYF.